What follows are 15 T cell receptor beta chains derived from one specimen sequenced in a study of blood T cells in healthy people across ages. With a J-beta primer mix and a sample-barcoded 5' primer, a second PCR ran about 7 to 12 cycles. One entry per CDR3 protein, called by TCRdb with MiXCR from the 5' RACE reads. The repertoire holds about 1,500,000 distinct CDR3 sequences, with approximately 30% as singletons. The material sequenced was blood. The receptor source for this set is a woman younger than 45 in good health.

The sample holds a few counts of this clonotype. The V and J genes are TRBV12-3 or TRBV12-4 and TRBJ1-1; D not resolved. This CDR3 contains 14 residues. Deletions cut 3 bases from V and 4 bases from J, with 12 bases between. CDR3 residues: CASSFRGRVTEAFF. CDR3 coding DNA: TGTGCCAGCAGTTTTCGGGGTAGGGTCACTGAAGCTTTCTTT.

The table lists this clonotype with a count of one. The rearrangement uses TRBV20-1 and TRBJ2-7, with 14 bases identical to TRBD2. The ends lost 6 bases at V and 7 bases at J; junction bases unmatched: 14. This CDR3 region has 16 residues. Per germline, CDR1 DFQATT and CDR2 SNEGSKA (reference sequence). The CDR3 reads CSAPGLAGDEGNEQYF. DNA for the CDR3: TGCAGTGCCCCGGGACTAGCGGGAGATGAAGGGAATGAGCAGTACTTC.

CDR3 region: CASSQDRFSGGQYEQYF. The DNA for the CDR3 is TGCGCCAGCAGCCAAGATCGGTTTAGCGGGGGACAGTACGAGCAGTACTTC. The chain couples TRBV4-3 to TRBJ2-7; 9 nucleotides line up with TRBD2. Losses at the gene ends were 0 bases for V and 4 bases for J; bases not matched to a gene: 10. The length of the CDR3 is 17 residues. Germline loops: CDR1 LGHNA, CDR2 YSLEER.

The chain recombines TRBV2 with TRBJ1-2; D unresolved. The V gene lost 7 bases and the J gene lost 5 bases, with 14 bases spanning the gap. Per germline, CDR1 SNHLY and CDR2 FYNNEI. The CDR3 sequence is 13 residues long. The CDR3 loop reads CASTAGRIYGYTF. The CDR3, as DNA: TGTGCCAGCACGGCCGGAAGAATTTATGGCTACACCTTC.

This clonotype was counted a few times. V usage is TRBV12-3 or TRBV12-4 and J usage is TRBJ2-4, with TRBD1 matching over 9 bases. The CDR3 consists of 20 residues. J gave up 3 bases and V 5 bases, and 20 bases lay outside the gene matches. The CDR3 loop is CASSLKTGGIIRGVKNIQYF. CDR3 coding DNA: TGTGCCAGCAGTCTAAAGACAGGGGGGATAATAAGAGGAGTCAAAAACATTCAGTACTTC.

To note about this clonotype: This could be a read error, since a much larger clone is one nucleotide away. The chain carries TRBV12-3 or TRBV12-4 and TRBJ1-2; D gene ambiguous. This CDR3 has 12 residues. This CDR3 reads CVSRWGDYGYTF. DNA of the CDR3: TGTGTCAGCAGGTGGGGAGACTATGGCTACACCTTC.

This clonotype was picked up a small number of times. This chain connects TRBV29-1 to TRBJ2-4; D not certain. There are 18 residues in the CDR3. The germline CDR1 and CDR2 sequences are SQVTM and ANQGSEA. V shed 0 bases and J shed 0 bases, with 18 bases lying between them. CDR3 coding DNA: TGCAGCGTTGAAGATCTAGGAGTGTCTACCCTAGCCAAAAACATTCAGTACTTC. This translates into CSVEDLGVSTLAKNIQYF.

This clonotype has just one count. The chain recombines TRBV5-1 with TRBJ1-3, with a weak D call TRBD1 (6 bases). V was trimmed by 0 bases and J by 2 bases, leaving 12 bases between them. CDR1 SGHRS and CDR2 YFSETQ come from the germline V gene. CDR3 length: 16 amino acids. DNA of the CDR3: TGCGCCAGCAGCTTGGAGGGGGTGTCGGCTGGAAACACCATATATTTT. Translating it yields CASSLEGVSAGNTIYF.

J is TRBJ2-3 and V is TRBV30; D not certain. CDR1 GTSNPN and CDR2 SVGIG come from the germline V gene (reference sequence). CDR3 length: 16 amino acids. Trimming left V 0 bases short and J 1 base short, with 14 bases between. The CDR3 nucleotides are TGTGCCTGGAGTGTAACGTTACAGCCGGGCACAGATACGCAGTATTTT. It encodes CAWSVTLQPGTDTQYF.

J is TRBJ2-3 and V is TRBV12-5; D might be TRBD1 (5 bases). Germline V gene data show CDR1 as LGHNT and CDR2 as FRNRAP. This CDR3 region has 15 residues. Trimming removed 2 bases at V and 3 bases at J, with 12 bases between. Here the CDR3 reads CASGLLQGSTDTQYF. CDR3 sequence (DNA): TGTGCTAGTGGTTTGCTGCAGGGCTCGACAGATACGCAGTATTTT.

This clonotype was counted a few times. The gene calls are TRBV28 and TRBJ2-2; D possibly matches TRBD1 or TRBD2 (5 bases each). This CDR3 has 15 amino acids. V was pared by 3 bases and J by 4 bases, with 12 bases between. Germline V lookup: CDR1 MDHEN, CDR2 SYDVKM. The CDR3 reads CASSFRGVPTGELFF. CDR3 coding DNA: TGTGCCAGCAGTTTCCGAGGGGTCCCCACCGGGGAGCTGTTTTTT.

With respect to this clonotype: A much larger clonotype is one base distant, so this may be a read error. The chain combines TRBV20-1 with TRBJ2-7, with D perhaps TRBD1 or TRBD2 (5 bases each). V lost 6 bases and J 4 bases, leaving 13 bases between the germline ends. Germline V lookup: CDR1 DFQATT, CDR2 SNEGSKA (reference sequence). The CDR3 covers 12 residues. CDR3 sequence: CSAKRGSYEQYF. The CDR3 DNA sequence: TGCAGTGCCAAGAGGGGTAGTTACGAGCAGTACTTC.

The CDR3 region has the DNA TGTGCCAGCAGCCCTCCGGGGTTGGGAGGAGACGAGCAGTACTTC. Amino acid sequence: CASSPPGLGGDEQYF. This chain joins TRBV28 and TRBJ2-4, with D perhaps TRBD2 (6 bases). The J call may be faulty, since TRBJ2-7 better matches the DNA end. This CDR3 region has 15 residues. Per the germline V gene, CDR1 is MDHEN and CDR2 is SYDVKM.

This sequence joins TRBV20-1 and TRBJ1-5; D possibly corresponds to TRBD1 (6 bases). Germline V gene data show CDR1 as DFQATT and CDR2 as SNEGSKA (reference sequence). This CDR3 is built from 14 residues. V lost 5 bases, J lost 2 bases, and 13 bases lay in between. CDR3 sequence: CSAQDSSGNQPQHF. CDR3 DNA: TGCAGTGCTCAGGACAGTAGCGGCAATCAGCCCCAGCATTTT.

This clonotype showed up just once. Written as DNA, the CDR3 is TGCGCCAGTTCTAACAGGACCCCCTCCTACGAGCAGTTCTTC. It is translated as CASSNRTPSYEQFF. The chain uses TRBV5-1 and TRBJ2-1, with D possibly matching TRBD1 (5 bases). Per germline, CDR1 SGHRS and CDR2 YFSETQ. CDR3 length: 14 amino acids. V lost 8 bases to trimming and J lost 10 bases, with 22 bases between them. The full variable domain, rest sourced from reference TRBV5-1 and TRBJ2-1, is KAGVTQTPRYLIKTRGQQVTLSCSPISGHRSVSWYQQTPGQGLQFLFEYFSETQRNKGNFPGRFSGRQFSNSRSEMNVSTLELGDSALYLCASSNRTPSYEQFFGPGTRLTVL.